The rows below give T cell receptor beta chains drawn from one sample of a study of blood T cell repertoires in COVID-19. Here immunoSEQ multiplex PCR was the method, and the copy in TCRdb shows in-frame clones only, minus some. The repertoire holds around 310,000 clones, with about 93% as singletons. Specimen: peripheral blood. The receptors shown here come from a woman aged 30 to 39 with COVID-19, enrolled during active disease. CDR3s include the opening cysteine and the closing phenylalanine or tryptophan. The D gene is left open where the match is weak. Size values are once, few and many counts, or a class for expanded clones, and some rows have none.

D: NA
V: TRBV28
size: NA
J: TRBJ1-5
CDR3: CASSFGGFGNQPQHF
DNA: TGTGCCAGCAGTTTCGGCGGGTTTGGCAATCAGCCCCAGCATTTT

D: NA
V: TRBV9
size: NA
J: TRBJ2-3
CDR3: CASTGDRSADTQYF
DNA: TGTGCCAGCACGGGAGACCGCTCGGCAGATACGCAGTATTTT

D: TRBD1
V: TRBV19
size: NA
J: TRBJ2-2
CDR3: CASSPGQGNGELFF
DNA: TGTGCCAGTAGTCCGGGACAGGGGAACGGGGAGCTGTTTTTT

D: NA
V: TRBV28
size: NA
J: TRBJ1-6
CDR3: CASSQDWSSYNSPLHF
DNA: TGTGCCAGCAGTCAGGACTGGAGCTCCTATAATTCACCCCTCCACTTT

D: NA
V: TRBV19
size: NA
J: TRBJ1-1
CDR3: CASSPATVYLTEAFF
DNA: TGTGCCAGTAGCCCCGCGACAGTATACCTCACTGAAGCTTTCTTT

D: NA
V: TRBV6-5
size: NA
J: TRBJ2-3
CDR3: CATAQTGSRTDTQYF
DNA: TGTGCCACAGCTCAGACAGGTAGCCGCACAGATACGCAGTATTTT

D: TRBD1
V: TRBV10-3
size: NA
J: TRBJ1-3
CDR3: CAIRLDRVSGNTIYF
DNA: TGTGCCATCAGACTTGACAGGGTCTCTGGAAACACCATATATTTT

D: TRBD1
V: TRBV24-1
size: NA
J: TRBJ1-2
CDR3: CATSGRQGAGGYTF
DNA: TGTGCCACCAGTGGGAGACAGGGGGCGGGTGGCTACACCTTC

D: NA
V: TRBV18
size: NA
J: TRBJ1-1
CDR3: CASSAQPSNTEAFF
DNA: TGTGCCAGCTCGGCACAGCCTTCGAACACTGAAGCTTTCTTT

D: NA
V: TRBV2
size: NA
J: TRBJ1-1
CDR3: CASRGRFRGTEAFF
DNA: TGTGCCAGCAGAGGGAGGTTTCGGGGCACTGAAGCTTTCTTT

D: NA
V: TRBV2
size: NA
J: TRBJ1-6
CDR3: CASSEAGSSYNSPLHF
DNA: TGTGCCAGCAGTGAAGCAGGGAGCTCCTATAATTCACCCCTCCACTTT

D: TRBD1
V: TRBV5-6
size: NA
J: TRBJ2-7
CDR3: CASSFATGHEQYF
DNA: TGTGCCAGCAGCTTCGCGACAGGGCACGAGCAGTACTTC

D: NA
V: TRBV6-6
size: NA
J: TRBJ1-6
CDR3: CASSYRGGRHNSPLHF
DNA: TGTGCCAGCAGTTACAGGGGGGGACGCCATAATTCACCCCTCCACTTT

D: NA
V: TRBV5-6
size: NA
J: TRBJ1-1
CDR3: CASSLADSYEAFF
DNA: TGTGCCAGCAGCTTGGCCGATTCCTATGAAGCTTTCTTT

D: NA
V: TRBV19
size: once
J: TRBJ1-5
CDR3: CASSIPNRGPQHF
DNA: TGTGCCAGTAGTATTCCTAATAGGGGGCCCCAGCATTTT

D: TRBD1
V: TRBV28
size: once
J: TRBJ1-1
CDR3: CASSSPDRARTEAFF
DNA: TGTGCCAGCAGTTCACCGGACAGGGCCAGGACTGAAGCTTTCTTT

D: TRBD1
V: TRBV6-6
size: NA
J: TRBJ1-2
CDR3: CASNKGARIDGYTF
DNA: TGTGCCAGCAATAAGGGGGCGAGGATCGATGGCTACACCTTC

D: TRBD1
V: TRBV5-6
size: NA
J: TRBJ2-7
CDR3: CASSARTGRVYEQYF
DNA: TGTGCCAGCAGCGCCCGGACAGGCCGGGTCTACGAGCAGTACTTC

D: NA
V: TRBV7-6
size: NA
J: TRBJ1-2
CDR3: CASSLAETGTYGYTF
DNA: TGTGCCAGCAGCTTAGCGGAGACAGGAACCTATGGCTACACCTTC

D: TRBD1
V: TRBV19
size: NA
J: TRBJ1-5
CDR3: CASRRTGNQPQHF
DNA: TGTGCCAGTAGACGGACAGGTAATCAGCCCCAGCATTTT

D: TRBD2
V: TRBV2
size: once
J: TRBJ2-3
CDR3: CASSEELAGGGDTQYF
DNA: TGTGCCAGCAGTGAAGAACTAGCGGGAGGAGGGGATACGCAGTATTTT

D: TRBD2
V: TRBV5-4
size: NA
J: TRBJ2-3
CDR3: CASRRSLAGTTDTQYF
DNA: TGTGCCAGCAGGAGGAGTCTAGCGGGTACCACAGATACGCAGTATTTT

D: NA
V: TRBV28
size: once
J: TRBJ1-2
CDR3: CASSLVGYGYTF
DNA: TGTGCCAGCAGTTTAGTCGGTTATGGCTACACCTTC

D: NA
V: TRBV6-5
size: NA
J: TRBJ2-3
CDR3: CASKVEIVDTQYF
DNA: TGTGCCAGCAAAGTAGAGATAGTAGATACGCAGTATTTT

D: NA
V: TRBV2
size: NA
J: TRBJ2-6
CDR3: CASSNSGANVLTF
DNA: TGTGCCAGCAGCAACTCTGGGGCCAACGTCCTGACTTTC

D: NA
V: TRBV7-8
size: once
J: TRBJ2-2
CDR3: CASSLGDSNTGELFF
DNA: TGTGCCAGCAGCTTAGGTGACAGCAACACCGGGGAGCTGTTTTTT

D: TRBD1
V: TRBV3-1/TRBV3-2
size: NA
J: TRBJ2-7
CDR3: CASSLGQLYEQYF
DNA: TGTGCCAGCAGCCTGGGACAGCTCTACGAGCAGTACTTC

D: TRBD1
V: TRBV7-9
size: once
J: TRBJ2-5
CDR3: CASSSRDRGWSQYF
DNA: TGTGCCAGCAGCTCCCGGGACAGGGGTTGGTCCCAGTACTTC

D: NA
V: TRBV5-1
size: NA
J: TRBJ1-1
CDR3: CASSKTVNTEAFF
DNA: TGCGCCAGCAGCAAAACAGTGAACACTGAAGCTTTCTTT

D: NA
V: TRBV30
size: NA
J: TRBJ1-2
CDR3: CAWATGDWGYTF
DNA: TGTGCCTGGGCGACAGGTGACTGGGGCTACACCTTC

D: TRBD1
V: TRBV6-5
size: NA
J: TRBJ1-1
CDR3: CASMRGRKTEAFF
DNA: TGTGCCAGCATGAGGGGGCGGAAAACTGAAGCTTTCTTT

D: TRBD2
V: TRBV6-1
size: NA
J: TRBJ2-1
CDR3: CASSEVGLAGSEQFF
DNA: TGTGCCAGCAGTGAAGTTGGACTAGCGGGCAGTGAGCAGTTCTTC

D: NA
V: TRBV18
size: once
J: TRBJ2-5
CDR3: CASSPGSMETQYF
DNA: TGTGCCAGCTCACCAGGCAGTATGGAGACCCAGTACTTC

D: NA
V: TRBV10-3
size: NA
J: TRBJ1-3
CDR3: CAISEGGPGNTIYF
DNA: TGTGCCATCAGTGAGGGAGGGCCTGGAAACACCATATATTTT